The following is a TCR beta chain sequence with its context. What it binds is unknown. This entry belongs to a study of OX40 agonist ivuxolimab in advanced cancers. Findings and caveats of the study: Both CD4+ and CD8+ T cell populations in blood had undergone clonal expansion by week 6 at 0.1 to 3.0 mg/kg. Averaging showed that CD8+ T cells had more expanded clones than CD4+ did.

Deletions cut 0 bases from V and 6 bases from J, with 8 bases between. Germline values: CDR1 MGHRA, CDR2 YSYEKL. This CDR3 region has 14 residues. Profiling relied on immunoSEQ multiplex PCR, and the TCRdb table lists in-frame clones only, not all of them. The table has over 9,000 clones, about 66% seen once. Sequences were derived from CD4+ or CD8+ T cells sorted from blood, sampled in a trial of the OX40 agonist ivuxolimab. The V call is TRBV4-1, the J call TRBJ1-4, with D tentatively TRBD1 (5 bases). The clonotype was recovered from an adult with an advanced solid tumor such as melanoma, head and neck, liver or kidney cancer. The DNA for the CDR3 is TGCGCCAGCAGCCAAGATTCGGGGGATGAAAAACTGTTTTTT. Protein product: CASSQDSGDEKLFF.